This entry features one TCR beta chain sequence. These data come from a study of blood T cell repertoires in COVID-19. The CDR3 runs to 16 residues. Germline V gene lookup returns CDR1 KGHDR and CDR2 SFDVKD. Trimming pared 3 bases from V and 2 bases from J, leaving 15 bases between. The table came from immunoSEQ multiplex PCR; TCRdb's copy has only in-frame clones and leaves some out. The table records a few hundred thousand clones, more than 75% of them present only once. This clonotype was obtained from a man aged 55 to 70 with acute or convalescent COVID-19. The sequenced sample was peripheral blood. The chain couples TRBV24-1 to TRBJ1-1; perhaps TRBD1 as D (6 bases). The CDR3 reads CATSDSRTARNTEAFF. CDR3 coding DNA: TGTGCCACCAGTGATAGTAGGACAGCTCGTAACACTGAAGCTTTCTTT.